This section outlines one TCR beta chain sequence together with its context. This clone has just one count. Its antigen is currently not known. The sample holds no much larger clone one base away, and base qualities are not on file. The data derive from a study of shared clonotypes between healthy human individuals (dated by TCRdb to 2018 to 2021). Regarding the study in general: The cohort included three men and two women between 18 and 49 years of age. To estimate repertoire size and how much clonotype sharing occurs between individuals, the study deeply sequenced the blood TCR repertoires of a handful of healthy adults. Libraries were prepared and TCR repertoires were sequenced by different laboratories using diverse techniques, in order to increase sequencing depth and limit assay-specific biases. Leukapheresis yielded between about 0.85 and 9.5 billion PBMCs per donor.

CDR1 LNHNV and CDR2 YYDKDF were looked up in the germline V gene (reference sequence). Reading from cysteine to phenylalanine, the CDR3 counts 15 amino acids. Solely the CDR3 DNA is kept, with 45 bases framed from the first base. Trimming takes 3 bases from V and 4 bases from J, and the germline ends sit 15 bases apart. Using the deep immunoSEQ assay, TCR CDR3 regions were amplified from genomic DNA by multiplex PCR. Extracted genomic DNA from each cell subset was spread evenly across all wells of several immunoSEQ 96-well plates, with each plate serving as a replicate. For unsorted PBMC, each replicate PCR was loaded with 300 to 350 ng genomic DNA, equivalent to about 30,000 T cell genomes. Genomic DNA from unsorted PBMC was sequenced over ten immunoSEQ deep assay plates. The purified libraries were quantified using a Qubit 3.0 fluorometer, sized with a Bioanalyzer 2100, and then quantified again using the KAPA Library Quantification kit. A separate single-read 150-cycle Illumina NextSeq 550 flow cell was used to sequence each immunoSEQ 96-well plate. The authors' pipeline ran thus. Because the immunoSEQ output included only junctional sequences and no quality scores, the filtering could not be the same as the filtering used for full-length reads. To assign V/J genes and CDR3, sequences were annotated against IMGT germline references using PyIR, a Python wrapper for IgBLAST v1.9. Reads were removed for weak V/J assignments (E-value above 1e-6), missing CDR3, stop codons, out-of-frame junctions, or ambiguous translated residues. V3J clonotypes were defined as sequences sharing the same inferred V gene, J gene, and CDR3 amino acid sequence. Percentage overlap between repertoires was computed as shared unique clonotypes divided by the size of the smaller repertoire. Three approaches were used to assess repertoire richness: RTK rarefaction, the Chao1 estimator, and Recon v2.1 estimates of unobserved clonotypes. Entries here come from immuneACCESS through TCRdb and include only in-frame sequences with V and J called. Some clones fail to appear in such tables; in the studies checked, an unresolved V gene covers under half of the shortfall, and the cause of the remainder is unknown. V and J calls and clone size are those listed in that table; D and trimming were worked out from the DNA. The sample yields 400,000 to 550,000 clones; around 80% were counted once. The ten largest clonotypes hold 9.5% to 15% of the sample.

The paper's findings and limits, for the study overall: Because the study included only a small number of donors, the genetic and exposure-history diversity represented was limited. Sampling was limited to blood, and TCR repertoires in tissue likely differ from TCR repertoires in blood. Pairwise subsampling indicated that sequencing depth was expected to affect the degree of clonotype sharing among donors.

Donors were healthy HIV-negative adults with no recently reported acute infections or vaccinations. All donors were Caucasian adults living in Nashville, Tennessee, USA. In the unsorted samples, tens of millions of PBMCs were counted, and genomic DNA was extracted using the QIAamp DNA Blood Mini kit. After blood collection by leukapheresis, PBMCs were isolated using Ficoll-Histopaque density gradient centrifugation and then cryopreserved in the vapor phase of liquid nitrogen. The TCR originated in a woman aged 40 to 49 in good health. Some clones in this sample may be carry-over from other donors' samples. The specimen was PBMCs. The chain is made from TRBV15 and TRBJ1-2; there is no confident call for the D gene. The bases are TGTGCCACCAGCAGGGACCTCCAACTTGTCTATGGCTACACCTTC. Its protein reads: CATSRDLQLVYGYTF.